One sample yielded the 21 T cell receptor beta chains listed below, sequenced in a study of beta chain features in type 1 diabetes (dated by TCRdb to the late 2010s). Overall study results and their limits: A moderate but significant shortening of TCRB CDR3 length was observed in type 1 diabetes patients in all four CD4+ subsets.

The library was prepared using the immunoSEQ multiplex PCR assay. All of the isolated RNA was reverse transcribed with the High Capacity cDNA Reverse Transcription Kit, so expressed TCRB transcripts were sequenced. In its TCRdb copy, this immuneACCESS table keeps in-frame sequences only and misses some clones. Where compared with another copy, unresolved V genes explain less than half of these, and the others have no known cause. The sample profile shows a few hundred thousand clones; approximately 13% of them were found once. Clones ranked in the top ten supply roughly 0.015% of the sample. These receptors have no identified antigens. The sample was naive CD4+ T cells from blood. The sample's cell subset or site label, decoded: true naive CD4+ T cells. The source is a woman aged 18-29 years with type 1 diabetes.

This rearrangement joins TRBV7-9 to TRBJ2-7; 9 bases line up with TRBD1. Germline V gene sequence: CDR1 SEHNR, CDR2 FQNEAQ (reference sequence). This CDR3 has 16 residues. The ends lost 3 bases at V and 2 bases at J; junction bases unmatched: 8. CDR3 sequence (DNA): TGTGCCAGCAGCTTGCGGGTGGGGACAGGGCCCTACGAGCAGTACTTC. This encodes CASSLRVGTGPYEQYF.

The V and J genes are TRBV7-9 and TRBJ2-7, with D possibly TRBD2 on 6 matching bases. V gave up 9 bases and J gave up 2 bases, with 20 bases separating them. The CDR3 length is 15 residues. Germline CDR1 and CDR2: SEHNR and FQNEAQ (reference sequence). CDR3 residues: CASPFPDRGTYEQYV. The DNA for the CDR3 is TGTGCCAGTCCTTTTCCGGACCGCGGGACCTACGAGCAGTACGTC.

The count of this clone is one. This sequence joins TRBV27 and TRBJ1-2; no definite D call. Trimming took 4 bases from V and 1 from J, leaving 16 bases between them. Germline assignment: CDR1 MNHEY and CDR2 SMNVEV (reference sequence). This CDR3 is built from 16 residues. CDR3 in DNA: TGTGCCAGCAGTTCCCTAGGAACGGGGAATAACTATGGCTACACCTTC. Amino acid sequence: CASSSLGTGNNYGYTF.

There are a few counts of this clone. The V gene is TRBV6-6, the J gene TRBJ2-5, with 9 bases identical to TRBD2. The CDR3 runs to 13 residues. The germline V gene has CDR1 MNHNY and CDR2 SVGAGI (reference sequence). J gave up 4 bases and V 6 bases, and 3 bases lay outside the gene matches. In nucleotides, the CDR3 is TGTGCCAGCAGCGTAGCGGGAGCAGAGACCCAGTACTTC. Protein: CASSVAGAETQYF.

This clone showed up just a few times. This chain connects TRBV4-1 to TRBJ1-1, with a possible D match to TRBD1 (5 bases). In germline, CDR1 is MGHRA, CDR2 YSYEKL. Trimming pared 2 bases from V and 4 bases from J, leaving 14 bases between. The CDR3 has 15 residues. The CDR3 coding sequence is TGCGCCAGCAGCCAAAACCCAGGGTACCCCACTGAAGCTTTCTTT. It specifies CASSQNPGYPTEAFF.

The V and J genes are TRBV4-3 and TRBJ1-1; 7 bases match TRBD1. Germline V lookup: CDR1 LGHNA, CDR2 YSLEER. This CDR3 spans 16 amino acids. V shed 0 bases and J 1 base; nucleotides not matched to a gene: 5. This CDR3 reads CASSQDHNRGNTEAFF. The CDR3 DNA follows: TGCGCCAGCAGCCAAGATCACAACAGGGGGAACACTGAAGCTTTCTTT.

This clone was seen more than once but under ten times. This chain joins TRBV9 and TRBJ2-7; 7 positions match TRBD2. This CDR3 has 15 residues. V was clipped by 0 bases and J by 2 bases; unmatched bases: 5. Germline V gene lookup returns CDR1 SGDLS and CDR2 YYNGEE. The CDR3 DNA reads TGTGCCAGCAGCGTAGGTATCAGCGGGGCCTACGAGCAGTACTTC. Its protein is CASSVGISGAYEQYF.

This clone was counted only a few times. This chain connects TRBV5-1 to TRBJ2-2; D remains unclear. The germline V gene encodes CDR1 SGHRS and CDR2 YFSETQ. V was shortened by 0 bases and J by 5 bases, with 5 bases between the two germline ends. The CDR3 runs 13 residues. CDR3 DNA sequence: TGCGCCAGCAGCTTGGTTTCGACCGGGGAGCTGTTTTTT. Its protein product is CASSLVSTGELFF.

This chain connects TRBV5-4 to TRBJ2-5, with TRBD1 identical over 7 bases. The CDR3 runs 14 residues. CDR1 is SGHNT, CDR2 YYREEE, per germline (reference sequence). Germline trimming cut 4 bases from V and 1 base from J; bases unmatched to any gene: 4. CDR3 sequence reads: CASSPTGFQETQYF. As DNA, the CDR3 is TGTGCCAGCAGCCCGACAGGGTTCCAAGAGACCCAGTACTTC. Using reference TRBV5-4 and TRBJ2-5 for the parts outside the CDR3, the full variable domain is ETGVTQSPTHLIKTRGQQVTLRCSSQSGHNTVSWYQQALGQGPQFIFQYYREEENGRGNFPPRFSGLQFPNYSSELNVNALELDDSALYLCASSPTGFQETQYFGPGTRLLVL.

V and J are TRBV7-2 and TRBJ2-5; 9 positions agree with TRBD2. V lost 5 bases, J lost 5 bases, and 9 bases stayed unmatched. Germline CDR1 reads SGHTA; CDR2 reads FQGNSA. The CDR3 covers 15 residues. The CDR3 nucleotides are TGTGCCAGCAGCCGGACTAGCGAGGTTCGGGAGACCCAGTACTTC. Translation gives CASSRTSEVRETQYF. The whole variable domain, filled in from reference TRBV7-2 and TRBJ2-5, reads GAGVSQSPSNKVTEKGKDVELRCDPISGHTALYWYRQSLGQGLEFLIYFQGNSAPDKSGLPSDRFSAERTGGSVSTLTIQRTQQEDSAVYLCASSRTSEVRETQYFGPGTRLLVL.

This clone was detected a few times. The chain couples TRBV7-9 to TRBJ2-1; 9 nucleotides align to TRBD1. V lost 4 bases and J lost 7; bases outside the gene matches: 5. CDR1 SEHNR and CDR2 FQNEAQ come from the germline V gene (reference sequence). This CDR3 has 14 amino acids. CDR3 in DNA: TGTGCCAGCAGCTCAACAGGGGGCCGGAATGAGCAGTTCTTC. Translation gives CASSSTGGRNEQFF.

This sequence joins TRBV4-3 and TRBJ2-3; D ambiguous. Germline values: CDR1 LGHNA, CDR2 YSLEER. The CDR3 runs to 16 residues. V was pared by 0 bases and J by 2 bases, with 12 bases between. This chain's CDR3 is CASSQDNYAPTDTQYF. CDR3 DNA sequence: TGCGCCAGCAGCCAAGATAACTACGCTCCCACAGATACGCAGTATTTT.

This clone was counted between two and nine times. Relative to the germline gene, one junction end is altered; a read error may explain this. The CDR3: CASSFPGTRLPLF. Here the CDR3 DNA reads TGTGCCAGCTCATTTCCCGGGACACGGCTTCCCCTTTTT. The chain uses TRBV18 and TRBJ2-3; D possibly corresponds to TRBD1 (6 bases). This CDR3 contains 13 residues. CDR1 KGHSH and CDR2 LQKENI come from the germline V gene.

This clone has a handful of counts. V gene TRBV4-1 combines with J gene TRBJ1-1, with 8 bases aligning to TRBD1. V gave up 4 bases and J gave up 0 bases; unmatched junction bases: 7. The V gene's germline CDR1 is MGHRA and CDR2 YSYEKL. There are 16 residues in the CDR3. The CDR3, as DNA: TGCGCCAGCAGCCTGGTCGGACAGGGCATGAACACTGAAGCTTTCTTT. Residues: CASSLVGQGMNTEAFF.

The CDR3 nucleotides are TGTGCCAGCAGTTATTCAGGACTAGCCTCAGATACGCAGTATTTT. This sequence encodes CASSYSGLASDTQYF. This chain links TRBV6-5 with TRBJ2-3; 8 nucleotides match TRBD2. The CDR3 loop spans 15 amino acids. The V and J ends lost 3 bases and 4 bases, in that order; junction bases with no gene match: 6. Germline loops: CDR1 MNHEY, CDR2 SVGAGI.

The J gene is TRBJ1-2, the V gene TRBV5-4; TRBD1 is a possible D gene (5 bases). This CDR3 is built from 13 residues. The V gene lost 3 bases and the J gene lost 3 bases, with 9 bases spanning the gap. Germline loops: CDR1 SGHNT, CDR2 YYREEE (reference sequence). As DNA, the CDR3 is TGTGCCAGCAGCTCAAAGACAGACTATGGCTACACCTTC. Translated, it gives CASSSKTDYGYTF.

This clone was recorded a few times. This rearrangement joins TRBV6-5 to TRBJ2-7, with D tentatively TRBD2 (5 bases). This CDR3 is built from 15 residues. Germline V gene sequence: CDR1 MNHEY, CDR2 SVGAGI. The V gene lost 7 bases and the J gene lost 3 bases, with 19 bases spanning the gap. CDR3 in amino acids: CASNSGLISDYEQYF. For the CDR3, the DNA is TGTGCCAGCAACTCCGGACTCATTTCCGACTACGAGCAGTACTTC.

This clone came up a few times. This rearrangement joins TRBV27 to TRBJ2-3; 8 bases are shared with TRBD2. Germline CDR1 is MNHEY and CDR2 is SMNVEV (reference sequence). The CDR3 is 14 amino acids. J lost 5 bases, V lost 5 bases, and 6 bases had no gene match. CDR3 bases: TGTGCCAGCAGTCTAGGACTAGCATTAGATACGCAGTATTTT. It specifies CASSLGLALDTQYF.

This sequence joins TRBV6-5 and TRBJ2-1, with TRBD2 as a possible D gene (5 bases). Trimming pared 4 bases from V and 10 bases from J, leaving 17 bases between. CDR3 size: 14 residues. The germline CDR1 and CDR2 sequences are MNHEY and SVGAGI. CDR3 region: CASSLAADGWEQFF. The CDR3 nucleotides read TGTGCCAGCAGTTTGGCAGCGGATGGTTGGGAGCAGTTCTTC.

This clone was picked up a small number of times. The gene calls are TRBV7-9 and TRBJ2-5; D uncertain. The V end was cut by 5 bases, the J end by 12 bases, with 4 bases between. Germline V gene sequence: CDR1 SEHNR, CDR2 FQNEAQ (reference sequence). This CDR3 has 8 residues. The DNA of the CDR3 is TGTGCCAGCAGCCCCGAGTACTTC. It codes for CASSPEYF.

This chain joins TRBV7-2 and TRBJ1-4; 7 bases are shared with TRBD1. V trimming: 6 bases; J trimming: 5 bases; junction bases outside the gene matches: 6. The CDR3 covers 14 residues. Germline CDR1 and CDR2: SGHTA and FQGNSA. In nucleotides, the CDR3 is TGTGCCAGCAGTCCGACAGGGTTGAATGAAAAACTGTTTTTT. Protein product: CASSPTGLNEKLFF.